This entry features one TCR beta chain sequence. The sample originates from a study of blood T cell repertoires in COVID-19. Across the study: PBMCs, B-cell-depleted T cells, or T cells provided the cDNA or gDNA that made up the material.

Germline loops: CDR1 SGHTA, CDR2 FQGNSA. The CDR3 is 15 residues long. Trimming took 5 bases from V and 9 from J; bases not matched to a gene: 7. Participant age was roughly 18 to 100 years, and participants resided in fewer than 30 US areas. Cohorts were assigned according to the clinical history that participants reported. Sequencing used immunoSEQ multiplex PCR; TCRdb keeps in-frame clones, though not all of them. The data show hundreds of thousands of clones, 88% seen once. Sequenced sample: PBMCs or T cells enriched from blood (not recorded which). This chain uses TRBV7-2 with TRBJ2-2; the match to TRBD2 covers 12 bases. This TCR came from a woman aged 55-69 years in a cohort exposed to, infected with or recovered from COVID-19 (not recorded which). Here the CDR3 reads CASSAKTSGGRELFF. The CDR3 DNA follows: TGTGCCAGCAGCGCGAAAACTAGCGGGGGGAGGGAGCTGTTTTTT.